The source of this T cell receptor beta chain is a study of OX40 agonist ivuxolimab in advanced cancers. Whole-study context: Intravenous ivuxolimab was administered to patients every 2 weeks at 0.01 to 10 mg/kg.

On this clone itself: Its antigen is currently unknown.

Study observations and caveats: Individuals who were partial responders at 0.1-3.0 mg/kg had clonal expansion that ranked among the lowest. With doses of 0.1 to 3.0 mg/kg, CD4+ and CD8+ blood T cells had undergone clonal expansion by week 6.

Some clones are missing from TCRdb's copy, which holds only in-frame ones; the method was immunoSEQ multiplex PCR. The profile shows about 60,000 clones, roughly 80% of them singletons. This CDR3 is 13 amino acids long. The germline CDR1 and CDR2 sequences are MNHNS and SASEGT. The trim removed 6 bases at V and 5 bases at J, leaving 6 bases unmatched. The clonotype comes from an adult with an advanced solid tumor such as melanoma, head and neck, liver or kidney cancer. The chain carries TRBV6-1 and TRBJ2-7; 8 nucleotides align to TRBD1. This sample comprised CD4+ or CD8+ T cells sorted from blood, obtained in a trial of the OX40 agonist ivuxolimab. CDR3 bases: TGTGCCAGCAGGGCCGGGACAGGACACGAGCAGTACTTC. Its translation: CASRAGTGHEQYF.